This T cell receptor beta chain appears in the sequencing data of a study of blood T cell repertoires in COVID-19 (TCRdb year 2020). Study-wide context: Samples covering the acute and convalescent phases of COVID-19 were provided by collaborators in the United States, Italy and Spain. The prospective study material was composed of cDNA or gDNA derived from T cells, B-cell-depleted T cells, or PBMCs. Deeply sampled blood TCRbeta repertoires from subjects exposed to, actively infected with, or recovered from COVID-19 were included in the dataset. A freely available public database, intended as a resource for researchers studying the immune response to SARS-CoV-2, is where the repertoires were released. Samples were obtained from the ongoing ImmuneRACE study (first 160 participants) and from 1,000 to 1,500 subjects provided by 6 global collaborators. Sample metadata almost always included a de-identified subject ID, COVID-19 status, age in years and sex. HLA class I and class II types, where available, came from metadata supplied by the sample provider rather than from assay-based typing.

Enrolling through a virtual design, the prospective study's participants ranged in age from roughly 18 to 95 years and lived across 20 to 25 United States geographic areas. To assign participants to cohorts, the prospective study relied on clinical history that participants themselves reported in a screening survey and a study questionnaire. Exposed participants were defined as having been in contact with someone with a PCR-confirmed or clinician-diagnosed COVID-19 case within 2 weeks of study entry. Mobile phlebotomists in the prospective study collected whole blood, serum and a nasopharyngeal or oropharyngeal swab from every participant. Participants in the prospective study had the option to provide additional blood draws and questionnaires over a 2-month period. Before DNA extraction, blood samples from the prospective study were shipped at room temperature or frozen. Based on the germline V gene, the CDR1 and CDR2 sequences are KGHSH and LQKENI. For this chain, trimming is 4 bases at the V end and 0 bases at the J end, and the number of junction bases without a gene match is 1. Inclusive of the bounding cysteine and phenylalanine, the CDR3 is 16 residues long. The kept DNA is CDR3 alone, 48 bases in frame from the first base.

TCRbeta CDR3 regions were amplified from genomic DNA using the immunoSEQ Assay, a bias-controlled multiplex PCR. The paper's processing steps were these. Nucleated cell counts per sample were estimated from amplification of reference gene primers within the assay. To quantify the absolute abundance of each unique TCRbeta CDR3 rearrangement, sequence reads were collapsed and filtered. Productive Simpson clonality was computed per sample as the square root of Simpson's diversity index over productive rearrangements. Drawn from immuneACCESS, this table holds only the in-frame rearrangements with V and J called that TCRdb kept. Clones are partly lost; checked studies trace under half to an unresolved V gene and leave the rest unexplained. V and J calls and clone size are copied from that table; D and trimming were computed from the DNA. For this sample the table gives 290,000 or so clones, of which roughly 80% were detected only once. The ten top clones hold 5% of the sample.

This clone was counted a single time. Its antigen is still unknown. No much larger clone exists at a distance of one base, and base qualities are not known. What the research found in general, with its limitations: The amount of clinical and demographic metadata varied by source and participant and was provided uncurated.

Specimen: PBMCs or T cells enriched from blood (not recorded which). The chain couples TRBV18 to TRBJ2-3, with 13 bases matching TRBD2. The receptor's source is a man aged 35-49 years who had been exposed to COVID-19. DNA sequence: TGTGCCAGCTCACTGGGACTAGCGGGAAGCACAGATACGCAGTATTTT. Its protein reads: CASSLGLAGSTDTQYF.